Below are 11 T cell receptor beta chains sequenced from a single sample in a study of vaccination and CD4 T cells after COVID-19. The sample's treatment: roughly ten-day PBMC culture with coronavirus spike peptide pools or control peptides (ViraFEST assay). Sequencing of DNA taken from cultured CD4+ T cells relied on the Oncomine TCR Beta short-read assay. From the PCR reads, TCRdb called clonotypes with MiXCR, one entry per CDR3 protein. The repertoire includes 10,000 to 15,000 distinct CDR3 sequences, around half of them detected once, and around 16% sits in the top ten. These receptors have no identified antigens. Source material: CD4+ T cells from blood, cultured in vitro. The receptors derive from a human donor who had recovered from COVID-19.

This clonotype has a handful of counts. The chain carries TRBV7-2 and TRBJ2-3; TRBD1 or TRBD2 may be the D gene (5 bases each). The V gene lost 3 bases and the J gene lost 6 bases, with 13 bases spanning the gap. The germline V gene has CDR1 SGHTA and CDR2 FQGNSA. The length of the CDR3 is 14 residues. This chain's CDR3 is CASSLGQGADTQYF. CDR3 in DNA: TGTGCCAGCAGCTTGGGCCAGGGAGCGGATACGCAGTATTTT.

This clonotype was seen a few times. The rearrangement uses TRBV6-5 and TRBJ2-7; 10 nucleotides agree with TRBD2. Germline trimming cut 0 bases from V and 3 bases from J; bases unmatched to any gene: 5. Per germline, CDR1 MNHEY and CDR2 SVGAGI. The CDR3 length is 16 residues. DNA of the CDR3: TGTGCCAGCAGTTACTCGAAGGCTAGCGGGAGCTACGAGCAGTACTTC. As protein: CASSYSKASGSYEQYF.

The V gene is TRBV27, the J gene TRBJ1-2; weak D call: TRBD1 (5 bases). Trimming took off 10 bases at V and 2 bases at J, with 8 bases between the two ends. Germline CDR1 MNHEY, CDR2 SMNVEV (reference sequence). The CDR3 consists of 11 residues. CDR3 nucleotides: TGTGCCACCGGGGGGAACTATGGCTACACCTTC. This translates into CATGGNYGYTF.

The chain combines TRBV5-1 with TRBJ2-1; TRBD2 matches 13 bases. Trimming removed 6 bases from V and 3 bases from J; junction bases left unmatched: 3. CDR1 and CDR2 (germline): SGHRS, YFSETQ. The CDR3 spans 15 residues. The CDR3 DNA sequence: TGCGCCAGCAAATGGACTAGCGGGAGCTACAATGAGCAGTTCTTC. It specifies CASKWTSGSYNEQFF.

The rearrangement joins TRBV5-4 to TRBJ2-2; 9 nucleotides align to TRBD2. The germline V gene encodes CDR1 SGHNT and CDR2 YYREEE (reference sequence). V was clipped by 3 bases and J by 5 bases; unmatched bases: 5. The length of the CDR3 is 15 residues. CDR3 coding DNA: TGTGCCAGCAGCTCTCAGACTAGCGGTACCGGGGAGCTGTTTTTT. This sequence encodes CASSSQTSGTGELFF.

The V call is TRBV27, the J call TRBJ2-2; D might be TRBD2 (6 bases). V was cut by 4 bases and J by 2 bases, with 23 bases left in between. Germline V gene lookup returns CDR1 MNHEY and CDR2 SMNVEV (reference sequence). The CDR3 covers 19 residues. The CDR3 DNA is TGTGCCAGCAGTTGGTGGGGGTGGAGGGCAGGGTCCAACACCGGGGAGCTGTTTTTT. Protein sequence: CASSWWGWRAGSNTGELFF.

CDR3 sequence reads: CASSSLGTDPGTQYF. CDR3 DNA: TGTGCCAGCAGCTCCCTGGGGACCGATCCCGGTACGCAGTATTTT. The chain is built from TRBV14 and TRBJ2-3; either TRBD1 or TRBD2 may fit D (5 bases each). This CDR3 comprises 15 residues. The ends were cut back, 5 bases at V and 8 bases at J, with 20 bases in the middle. The germline V gene encodes CDR1 SGHDN and CDR2 FVKESK.

The chain employs TRBV6-1 and TRBJ2-3, with D maybe TRBD2 (6 bases). V was shortened by 6 bases and J by 1 base, with 14 bases between the two germline ends. The CDR3 is 15 residues long. Germline V gene lookup returns CDR1 MNHNS and CDR2 SASEGT. The CDR3 is CASSGTERGTDTQYF. The DNA for the CDR3 is TGTGCCAGCAGCGGGACCGAGCGGGGCACAGATACGCAGTATTTT.

This chain connects TRBV19 to TRBJ2-3, with 8 bases fitting TRBD2. There are 13 residues in the CDR3. The V segment lost 4 bases and the J segment 7 bases; nucleotides outside the gene matches: 4. Germline assignment: CDR1 LNHDA and CDR2 SQIVND (reference sequence). The CDR3: CASSTSSGNTQYF. CDR3 DNA sequence: TGTGCCAGTAGTACTAGTAGCGGGAATACGCAGTATTTT.

The chain recombines TRBV7-8 with TRBJ2-7, with D possibly matching TRBD1 (6 bases). The CDR3 runs to 14 residues. Trimming cost V 5 bases and J 2 bases, with 13 bases left between them. CDR1 and CDR2 (germline): SGHVS, FQNEAQ. As DNA, the CDR3 is TGTGCCAGCAGCCAAAACAGGGATACCTACGAGCAGTACTTC. It is translated as CASSQNRDTYEQYF.

The chain joins TRBV7-2 to TRBJ1-1; the match to TRBD1 covers 7 bases. Germline V CDR1 and CDR2: SGHTA, FQGNSA. V lost 5 bases to trimming and J lost 4 bases; unmatched junction nucleotides: 4. CDR3 size: 13 residues. CDR3 in DNA: TGTGCCAGCAGCCTTGACAGGGCCACTGAAGCTTTCTTT. Translation: CASSLDRATEAFF.